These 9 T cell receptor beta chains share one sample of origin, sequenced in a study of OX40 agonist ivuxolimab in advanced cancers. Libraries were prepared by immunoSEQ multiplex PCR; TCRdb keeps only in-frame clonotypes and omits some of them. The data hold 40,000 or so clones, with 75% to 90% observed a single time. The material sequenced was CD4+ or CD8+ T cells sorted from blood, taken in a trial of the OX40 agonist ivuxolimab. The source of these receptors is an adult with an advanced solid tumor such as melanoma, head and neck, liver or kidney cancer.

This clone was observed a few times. The CDR3 DNA sequence: TGTGCCAGCAGCCCGTTTGGTCCCCTCACAGATACGCAGTATTTT. Encoded protein: CASSPFGPLTDTQYF. This rearrangement joins TRBV9 to TRBJ2-3; D unresolved. Germline CDR1 reads SGDLS; CDR2 reads YYNGEE. The CDR3 sequence is 15 residues long. Trimming shortened V by 4 bases and J by 2 bases, and 14 bases separated the two germline ends.

CDR3 amino acids: CASTPTYSYEQYF. DNA for the CDR3: TGTGCCAGCACCCCGACGTATTCCTACGAGCAGTACTTC. This sequence joins TRBV28 and TRBJ2-7; D not resolved. The CDR3 runs to 13 residues. The V end lost 7 bases, the J end lost 1 base, and 11 bases lay between the germline ends. Germline V gene data show CDR1 as MDHEN and CDR2 as SYDVKM. Complete variable domain (other parts from reference TRBV28 and TRBJ2-7): DVKVTQSSRYLVKRTGEKVFLECVQDMDHENMFWYRQDPGLGLRLIYFSYDVKMKEKGDIPEGYSVSREKKERFSLILESASTNQTSMYLCASTPTYSYEQYFGPGTRLTVT.

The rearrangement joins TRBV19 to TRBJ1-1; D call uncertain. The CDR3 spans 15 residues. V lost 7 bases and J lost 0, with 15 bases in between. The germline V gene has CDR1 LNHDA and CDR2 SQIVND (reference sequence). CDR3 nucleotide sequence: TGTGCCAGTACCCTGACCTACTTAATGAACACTGAAGCTTTCTTT. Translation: CASTLTYLMNTEAFF.

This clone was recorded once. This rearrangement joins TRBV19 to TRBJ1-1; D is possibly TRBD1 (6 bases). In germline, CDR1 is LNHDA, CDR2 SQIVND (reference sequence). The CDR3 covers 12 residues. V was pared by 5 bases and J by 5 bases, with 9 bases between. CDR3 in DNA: TGTGCCAGTAGTGGGGGGACAACTGAAGCTTTCTTT. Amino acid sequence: CASSGGTTEAFF.

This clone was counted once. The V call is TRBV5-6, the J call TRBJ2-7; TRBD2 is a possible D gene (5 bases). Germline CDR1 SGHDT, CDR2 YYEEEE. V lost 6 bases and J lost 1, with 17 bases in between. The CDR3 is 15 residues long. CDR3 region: CASTTPRETSYEQYF. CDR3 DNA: TGTGCCAGCACTACTCCCCGGGAAACTTCCTACGAGCAGTACTTC.

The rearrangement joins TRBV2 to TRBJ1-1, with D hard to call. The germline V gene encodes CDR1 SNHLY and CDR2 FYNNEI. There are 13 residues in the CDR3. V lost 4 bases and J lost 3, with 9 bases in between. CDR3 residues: CASSGEDYTEAFF. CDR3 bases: TGTGCCAGCAGTGGTGAGGATTACACTGAAGCTTTCTTT.

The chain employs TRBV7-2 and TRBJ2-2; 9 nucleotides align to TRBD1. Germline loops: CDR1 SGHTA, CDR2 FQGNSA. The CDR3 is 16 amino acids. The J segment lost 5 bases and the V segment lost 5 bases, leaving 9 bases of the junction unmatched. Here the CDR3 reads CASSQLPGQGTGELFF. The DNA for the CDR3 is TGTGCCAGCAGCCAACTTCCGGGACAGGGAACCGGGGAGCTGTTTTTT. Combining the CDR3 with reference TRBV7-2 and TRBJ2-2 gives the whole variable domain GAGVSQSPSNKVTEKGKDVELRCDPISGHTALYWYRQSLGQGLEFLIYFQGNSAPDKSGLPSDRFSAERTGGSVSTLTIQRTQQEDSAVYLCASSQLPGQGTGELFFGEGSRLTVL.

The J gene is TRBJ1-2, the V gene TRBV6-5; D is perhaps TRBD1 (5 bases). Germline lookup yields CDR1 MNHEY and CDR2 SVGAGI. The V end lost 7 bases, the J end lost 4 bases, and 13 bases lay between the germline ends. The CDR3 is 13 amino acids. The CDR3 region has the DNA TGTGCCAGCAAAGCGGGGGGATCCTATGGCTACACCTTC. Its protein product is CASKAGGSYGYTF.

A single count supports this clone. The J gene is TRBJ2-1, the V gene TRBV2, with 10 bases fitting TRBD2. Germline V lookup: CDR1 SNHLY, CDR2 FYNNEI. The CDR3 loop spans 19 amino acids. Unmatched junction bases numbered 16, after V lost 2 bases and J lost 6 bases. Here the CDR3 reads CASSEYLASGSAKGNEQFF. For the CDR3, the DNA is TGTGCCAGCAGTGAATATCTGGCTAGCGGGAGTGCTAAGGGCAATGAGCAGTTCTTC.